This TCR beta chain originates from a study of blood T cell repertoires in COVID-19. Study overall: T cells, B-cell-depleted T cells, or PBMCs provided the cDNA or gDNA that served as material.

Participant ages covered about 18 to 89 years across 24 US areas. Each participant's cohort was designated according to participant-reported clinical history. Cohort 3 donors were reported recovered after two negative PCRs, clearance, or symptom resolution. CDR3 length: 18 residues. The J segment lost 1 base and the V segment lost 4 bases, leaving 9 bases of the junction unmatched. CDR1 is SGDLS, CDR2 YYNGEE, per germline. Assay: immunoSEQ multiplex PCR; the TCRdb copy retains only in-frame clones and omits some. The sample gives 200,000 or so clones, about four fifths of which show up once; 7.5% is in the top ten.

V usage is TRBV9 and J usage is TRBJ2-5; 14 bases are a match to TRBD2. This clonotype originated in a man in his forties who had recovered from COVID-19. Material for sequencing was PBMCs or T cells enriched from blood (not recorded which). The CDR3 loop is CASSPRTSGGLFQETQYF. The CDR3 coding sequence is TGTGCCAGCAGCCCGCGGACTAGCGGGGGGTTATTCCAAGAGACCCAGTACTTC.